The present TCR beta chain was sequenced within a study of T cell repertoires in ileal Crohn's disease. The repertoire was sequenced with immunoSEQ multiplex PCR; TCRdb's copy has only in-frame clones and lacks some. The table includes some 5,500 clones, 80% detected once. V dropped 7 bases and J dropped 9; count of bases not matched to a gene: 6. The CDR3 has 13 residues. In germline, CDR1 is SGHRS, CDR2 YFSETQ. The receptor's source is an adult with Crohn's disease. Sequencing was carried out using ileal tissue. The gene calls are TRBV5-1 and TRBJ1-6, with TRBD1 matching 8 bases. The CDR3 coding sequence is TGCGCCAGCGCGACAGGGGCTGGTTCACCCCTCCACTTT. Translation: CASATGAGSPLHF.